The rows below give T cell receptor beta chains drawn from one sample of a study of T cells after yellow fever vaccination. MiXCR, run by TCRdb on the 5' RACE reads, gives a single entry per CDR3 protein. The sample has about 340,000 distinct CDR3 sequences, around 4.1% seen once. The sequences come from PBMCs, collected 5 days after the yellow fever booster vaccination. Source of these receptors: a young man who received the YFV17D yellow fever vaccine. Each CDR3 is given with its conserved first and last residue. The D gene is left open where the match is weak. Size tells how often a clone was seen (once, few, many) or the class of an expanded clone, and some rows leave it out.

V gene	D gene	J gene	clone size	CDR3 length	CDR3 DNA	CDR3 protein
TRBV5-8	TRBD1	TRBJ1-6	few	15	TGTGCCAGCACTTTCTGGACAGGGGGCAGTTCACCCCTCCACTTT	CASTFWTGGSSPLHF
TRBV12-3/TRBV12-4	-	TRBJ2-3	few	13	TGTGCCAGCAGTAGCGCAAGTTCAGATACGCAGTATTTT	CASSSASSDTQYF
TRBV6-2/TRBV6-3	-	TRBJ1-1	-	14	TGTGCCAGTTCATCGTCGGGGCTGAACACTGAAGCTTTCTTT	CASSSSGLNTEAFF
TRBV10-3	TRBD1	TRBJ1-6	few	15	TGTGCCATCAGTGAGAAGGGGACAGACAATTCACCCCTCCACTTT	CAISEKGTDNSPLHF
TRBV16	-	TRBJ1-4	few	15	TGTGCCAGCAGCCCTTACCTCGGGGAAAGCGAAAAACTGTTTTTT	CASSPYLGESEKLFF
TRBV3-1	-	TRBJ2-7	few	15	TGTGCCAGCGCCCCTAGGACAAGGAGCTCCTACGAGCAGTACTTC	CASAPRTRSSYEQYF
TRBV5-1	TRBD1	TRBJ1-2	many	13	TGCGCCAGCAGCCGGACAGGGGGCGATGGCTACACCTTC	CASSRTGGDGYTF
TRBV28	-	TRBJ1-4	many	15	TGTGCCAGCAGTTTAGGAGACAGGTCATATGAAAAACTGTTTTTT	CASSLGDRSYEKLFF
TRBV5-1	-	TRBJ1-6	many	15	TGCGCCAGCAGCCCCCCCGGAGGACCGAATTCACCCCTCCACTTT	CASSPPGGPNSPLHF
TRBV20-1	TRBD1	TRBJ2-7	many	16	TGCAGTGCTAGAGTCGGCGGGGACAGGGCCGCCTACGAGCAGTACTTC	CSARVGGDRAAYEQYF
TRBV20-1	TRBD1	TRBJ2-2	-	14	TGCAGTGCGCCTAGACAGGGGAACACCGGGGAGCTGTTTTTT	CSAPRQGNTGELFF
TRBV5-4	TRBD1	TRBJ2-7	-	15	TGTGCCAGCAGCCCCCTCCCGGGACAGGGAGCCGAGCAGTACTTC	CASSPLPGQGAEQYF
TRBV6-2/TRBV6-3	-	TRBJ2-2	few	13	TGTGCCAGCAGTTACTTGGGGCTGGGGGAGCTGTTTTTT	CASSYLGLGELFF
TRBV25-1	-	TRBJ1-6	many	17	TGTGCCAGCAGTGATTTGACCGGGGGACGGATTAATTCACCCCTCCACTTT	CASSDLTGGRINSPLHF
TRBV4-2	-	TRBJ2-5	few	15	TGTGCCAGCAGCCAATTAGGGCCGACCCCAGAGACCCAGTACTTC	CASSQLGPTPETQYF
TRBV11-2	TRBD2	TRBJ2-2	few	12	TGTGCCAGCAGGGGCCGGGGGGAGGAGCTGTTTTTT	CASRGRGEELFF
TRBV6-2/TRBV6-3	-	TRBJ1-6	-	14	TGTGCCAGCAGACACCTCCAGTATAATTCACCCCTCCACTTT	CASRHLQYNSPLHF